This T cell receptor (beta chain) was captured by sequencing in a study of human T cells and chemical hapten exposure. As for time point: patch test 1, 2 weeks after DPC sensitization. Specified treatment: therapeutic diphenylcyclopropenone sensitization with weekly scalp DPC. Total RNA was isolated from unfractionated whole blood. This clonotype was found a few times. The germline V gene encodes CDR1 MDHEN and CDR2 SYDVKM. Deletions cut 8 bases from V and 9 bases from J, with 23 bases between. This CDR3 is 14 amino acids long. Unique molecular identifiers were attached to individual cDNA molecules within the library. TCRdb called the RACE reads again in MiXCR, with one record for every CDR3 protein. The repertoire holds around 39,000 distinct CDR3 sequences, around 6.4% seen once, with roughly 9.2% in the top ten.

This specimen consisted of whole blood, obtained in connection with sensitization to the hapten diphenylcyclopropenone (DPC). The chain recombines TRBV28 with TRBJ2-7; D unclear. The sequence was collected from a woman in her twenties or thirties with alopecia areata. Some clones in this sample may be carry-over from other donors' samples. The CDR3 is CASQTPGRGNGQYF. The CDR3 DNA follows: TGTGCCAGCCAAACCCCAGGCCGAGGCAATGGGCAGTACTTC. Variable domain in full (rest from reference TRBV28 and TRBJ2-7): DVKVTQSSRYLVKRTGEKVFLECVQDMDHENMFWYRQDPGLGLRLIYFSYDVKMKEKGDIPEGYSVSREKKERFSLILESASTNQTSMYLCASQTPGRGNGQYFGPGTRLTVT.